This T cell receptor beta chain derives from a study of blood T cell repertoires in COVID-19. Whole-study context: Specimens from acute and convalescent COVID-19 originated in the United States, Italy and Spain.

CDR3 length: 14 amino acids. The ends were cut back, 6 bases at V and 8 bases at J, with 14 bases in the middle. Germline assignment: CDR1 LNHDA and CDR2 SQIVND (reference sequence). Only in-frame clones appear in the TCRdb table, and some are missing; sequencing was by immunoSEQ multiplex PCR. The repertoire has under 250,000 clones, approximately 88% of them found once; the top ten carry more than 5.5%. The source material was peripheral blood. The clonotype was recovered from a man in his 60s who had recovered from COVID-19. The V gene is TRBV19, the J gene TRBJ1-6; D is unclear. Here the CDR3 reads CASRREGTYSPLHF. The CDR3 DNA reads as TGTGCCAGTAGGAGGGAAGGAACGTATTCACCCCTCCACTTT.